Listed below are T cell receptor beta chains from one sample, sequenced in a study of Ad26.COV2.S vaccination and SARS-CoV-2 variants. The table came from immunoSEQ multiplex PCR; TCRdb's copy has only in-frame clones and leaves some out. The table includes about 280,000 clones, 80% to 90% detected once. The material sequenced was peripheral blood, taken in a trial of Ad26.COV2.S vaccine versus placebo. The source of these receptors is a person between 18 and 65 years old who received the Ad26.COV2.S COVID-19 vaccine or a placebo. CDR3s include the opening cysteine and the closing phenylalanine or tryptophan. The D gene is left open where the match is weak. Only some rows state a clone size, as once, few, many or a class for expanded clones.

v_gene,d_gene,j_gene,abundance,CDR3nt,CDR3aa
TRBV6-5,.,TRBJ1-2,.,TGTGCCAGCCGCCCGGGACTCGCCTATGGCTACACCTTC,CASRPGLAYGYTF
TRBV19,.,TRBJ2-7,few,TGTGCCAGTAGTCGGAGCGGAACCTACGAGCAGTACTTC,CASSRSGTYEQYF
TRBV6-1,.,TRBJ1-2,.,TGTGCCAGCAGTGAAGGGGATAGTGGCTACACCTTC,CASSEGDSGYTF
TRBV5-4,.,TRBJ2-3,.,TGTGCCAGCAGCTCCCGGGTCACAGATACGCAGTATTTT,CASSSRVTDTQYF
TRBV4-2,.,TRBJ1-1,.,TGTGCCAGCAGCCAAGATCTTGGGGGATCGGGGAACACTGAAGCTTTCTTT,CASSQDLGGSGNTEAFF
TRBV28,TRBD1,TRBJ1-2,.,TGTGCCAGCATCGAGACTGGGACAGGGGATAACTATGGCTACACCTTC,CASIETGTGDNYGYTF
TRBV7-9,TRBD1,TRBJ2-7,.,TGTGCCAGCAGCCCCCCGGGACAGGGGGCATACGAGCAGTACTTC,CASSPPGQGAYEQYF
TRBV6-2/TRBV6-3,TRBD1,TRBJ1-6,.,TGTGCCAGCAGTTACGAGGACAGGGGTTCACCCCTCCACTTT,CASSYEDRGSPLHF
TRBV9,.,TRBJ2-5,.,TGTGCCAGCAGCCCTCTTGGACACATCCAAGAGACCCAGTACTTC,CASSPLGHIQETQYF
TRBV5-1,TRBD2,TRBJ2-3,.,TGCGCCAGCAGCGTACGGCGACTAGCGGGACGGGATACGCAGTATTTT,CASSVRRLAGRDTQYF
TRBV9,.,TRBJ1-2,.,TGTGCCAGCACCCTCCTAGAGAACTATGGCTACACCTTC,CASTLLENYGYTF
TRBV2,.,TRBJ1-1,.,TGTGCCAGCAGAAAGGACAACATGAACACTGAAGCTTTCTTT,CASRKDNMNTEAFF
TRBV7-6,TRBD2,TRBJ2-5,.,TGTGCCAGCAGCTCGGTGCGGACTAGCGGTCAAGAGACCCAGTACTTC,CASSSVRTSGQETQYF
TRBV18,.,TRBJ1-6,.,TGTGCCAGCTCACCACAGACAGGAAATAATTCACCCCTCCACTTT,CASSPQTGNNSPLHF
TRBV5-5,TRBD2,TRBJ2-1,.,TGTGCCAGCAGCTTTAGCGGGAGCTCCTACAATGAGCAGTTCTTC,CASSFSGSSYNEQFF
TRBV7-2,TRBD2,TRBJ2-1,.,TGTGCCAGCAGCCCGGGGAGCGGGAGAAATGAGCAGTTCTTC,CASSPGSGRNEQFF
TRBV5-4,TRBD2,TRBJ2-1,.,TGTGCCAGCAGCTTACGGACTAGCGGGGGGGCCAGGGATGAGCAGTTCTTC,CASSLRTSGGARDEQFF
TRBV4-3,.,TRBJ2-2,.,TGCGCCAGCAGCCAAGATAGGGGCACCGGGGAGCTGTTTTTT,CASSQDRGTGELFF
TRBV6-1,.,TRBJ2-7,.,TGTGCCAGCAGTGAAGCCCTCGTCGGGAGCTCCTACGAGCAGTACTTC,CASSEALVGSSYEQYF
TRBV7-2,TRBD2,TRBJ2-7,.,TGTGCCAGCAGCTTAGGTAGCGGGGGGCGTAGCTCCTACGAGCAGTACTTC,CASSLGSGGRSSYEQYF
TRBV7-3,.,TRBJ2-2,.,TGTGCCAGCAGCTTAAACAGGGCCGGGGAGCTGTTTTTT,CASSLNRAGELFF
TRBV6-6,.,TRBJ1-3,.,TGTGCCAGCAGTTACTTCAGCTCTGGAAACACCATATATTTT,CASSYFSSGNTIYF
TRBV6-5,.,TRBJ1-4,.,TGTGCCACCGCTCAGGGAACTAATGAAAAACTGTTTTTT,CATAQGTNEKLFF
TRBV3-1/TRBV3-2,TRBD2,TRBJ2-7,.,TGTGCCAGCAGCCGTGCACTAGCGGGGGGCTCCTACGAGCAGTACTTC,CASSRALAGGSYEQYF
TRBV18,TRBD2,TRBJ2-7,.,TGTGCCAGCTCACCGGCGGGAGGCTACGAGCAGTACTTC,CASSPAGGYEQYF
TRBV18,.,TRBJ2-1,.,TGTGCCAGCTCACCAGACAGCTACAATGAGCAGTTCTTC,CASSPDSYNEQFF
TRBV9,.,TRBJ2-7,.,TGTGCCAGCACGAATTCCGGGGAGCAGTACTTC,CASTNSGEQYF